This T cell receptor beta chain was captured in a study of shared T cell receptors in the human thymus. With V trimmed by 2 bases and J by 3 bases, 11 bases remained unmatched. This CDR3 region has 18 residues. Germline values: CDR1 MNHNS, CDR2 SASEGT. TCRdb's copy holds only in-frame clones and misses some; the assay was immunoSEQ multiplex PCR. This sample has about 730,000 clones, with approximately 85% found just once. The same sample was also used in a study of human thymus T cells.

The clonotype was recovered from a girl less than two years old with a congenital heart defect. The chain links TRBV6-1 to TRBJ2-1; the match to TRBD2 covers 9 bases. Sequenced: thymocytes. This CDR3 reads CASSEIGGGARCYNEQFF. The CDR3 DNA is TGTGCCAGCAGTGAAATTGGCGGGGGGGCCCGGTGCTACAATGAGCAGTTCTTC.